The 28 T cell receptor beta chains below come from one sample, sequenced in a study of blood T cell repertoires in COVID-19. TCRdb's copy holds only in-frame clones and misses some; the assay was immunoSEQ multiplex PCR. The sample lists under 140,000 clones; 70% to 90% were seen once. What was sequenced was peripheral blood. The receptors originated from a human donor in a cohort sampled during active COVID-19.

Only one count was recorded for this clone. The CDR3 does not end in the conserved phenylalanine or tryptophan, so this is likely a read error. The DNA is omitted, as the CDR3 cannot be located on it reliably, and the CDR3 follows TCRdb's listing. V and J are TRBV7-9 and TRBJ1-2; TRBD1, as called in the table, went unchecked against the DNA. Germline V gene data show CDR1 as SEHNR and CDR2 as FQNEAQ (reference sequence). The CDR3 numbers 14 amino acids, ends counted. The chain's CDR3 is CASSGNPGQVLLFN.

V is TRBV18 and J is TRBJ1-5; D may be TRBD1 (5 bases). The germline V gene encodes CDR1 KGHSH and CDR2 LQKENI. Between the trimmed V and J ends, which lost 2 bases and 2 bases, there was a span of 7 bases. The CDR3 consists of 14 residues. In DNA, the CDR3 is TGTGCCAGCTCACCAGGGGCCCGCAATCAGCCCCAGCATTTT. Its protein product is CASSPGARNQPQHF.

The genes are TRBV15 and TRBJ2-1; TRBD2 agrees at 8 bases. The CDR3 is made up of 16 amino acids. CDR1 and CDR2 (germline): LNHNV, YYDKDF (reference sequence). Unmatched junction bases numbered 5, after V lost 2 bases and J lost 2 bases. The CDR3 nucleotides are TGTGCCACCAGCAGAAGGAGCGGGGGCACCTACAATGAGCAGTTCTTC. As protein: CATSRRSGGTYNEQFF.

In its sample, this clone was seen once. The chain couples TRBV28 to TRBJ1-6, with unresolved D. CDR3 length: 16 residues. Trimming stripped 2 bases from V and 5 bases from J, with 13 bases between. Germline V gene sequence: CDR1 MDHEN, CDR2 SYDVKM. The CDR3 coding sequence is TGTGCCAGCAGTTTAGGTTCCGGGTGGGATAATTCACCCCTCCACTTT. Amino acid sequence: CASSLGSGWDNSPLHF.

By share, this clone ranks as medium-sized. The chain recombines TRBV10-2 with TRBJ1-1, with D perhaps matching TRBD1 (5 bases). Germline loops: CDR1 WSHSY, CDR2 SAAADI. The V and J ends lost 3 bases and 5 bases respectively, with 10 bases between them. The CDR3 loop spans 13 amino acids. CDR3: CASSDIRETEAFF. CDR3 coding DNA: TGCGCCAGCAGTGATATCAGGGAAACTGAAGCTTTCTTT.

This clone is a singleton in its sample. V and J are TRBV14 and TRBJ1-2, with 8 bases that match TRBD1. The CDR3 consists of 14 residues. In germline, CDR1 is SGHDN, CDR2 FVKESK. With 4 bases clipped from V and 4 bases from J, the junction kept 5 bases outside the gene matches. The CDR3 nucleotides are TGTGCCAGCAGCCCACTCGGGACAGGCTATGGCTACACCTTC. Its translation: CASSPLGTGYGYTF.

The CDR3 loop is CSASPGTSGYNEQFF. DNA of the CDR3: TGCAGTGCTAGTCCCGGGACTAGCGGATACAATGAGCAGTTCTTC. The chain combines TRBV20-1 with TRBJ2-1, with TRBD2 identical over 11 bases. The CDR3 is 15 residues long. Trimming removed 3 bases from V and 4 bases from J; junction bases left unmatched: 5. CDR1 DFQATT and CDR2 SNEGSKA come from the germline V gene (reference sequence).

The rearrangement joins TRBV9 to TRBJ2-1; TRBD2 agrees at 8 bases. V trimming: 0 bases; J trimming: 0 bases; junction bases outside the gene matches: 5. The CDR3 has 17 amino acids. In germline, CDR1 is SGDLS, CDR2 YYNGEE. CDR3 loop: CASSVAGGGSSYNEQFF. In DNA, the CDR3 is TGTGCCAGCAGCGTAGCCGGCGGGGGGAGCTCCTACAATGAGCAGTTCTTC. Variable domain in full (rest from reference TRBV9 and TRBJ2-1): DSGVTQTPKHLITATGQRVTLRCSPRSGDLSVYWYQQSLDQGLQFLIQYYNGEERAKGNILERFSAQQFPDLHSELNLSSLELGDSALYFCASSVAGGGSSYNEQFFGPGTRLTVL.

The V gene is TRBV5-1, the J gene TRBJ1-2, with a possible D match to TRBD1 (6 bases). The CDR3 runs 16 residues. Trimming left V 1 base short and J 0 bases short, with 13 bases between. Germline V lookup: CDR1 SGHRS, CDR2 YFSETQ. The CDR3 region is CASSLKEQGANYGYTF. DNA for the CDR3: TGCGCCAGCAGCTTGAAGGAACAGGGAGCTAACTATGGCTACACCTTC.

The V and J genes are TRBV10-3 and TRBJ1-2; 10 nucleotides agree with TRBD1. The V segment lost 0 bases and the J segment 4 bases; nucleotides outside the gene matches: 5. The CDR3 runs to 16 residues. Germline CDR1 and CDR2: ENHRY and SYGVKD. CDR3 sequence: CAISESSGQGTYGYTF. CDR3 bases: TGTGCCATCAGTGAGTCGTCGGGACAGGGGACCTATGGCTACACCTTC.

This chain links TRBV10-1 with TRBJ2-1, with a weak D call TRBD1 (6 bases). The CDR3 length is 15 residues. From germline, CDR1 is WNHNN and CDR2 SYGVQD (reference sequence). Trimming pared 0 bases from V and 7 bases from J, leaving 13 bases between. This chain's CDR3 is CASSESATGFNEQFF. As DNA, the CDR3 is TGCGCCAGCAGTGAGTCCGCGACAGGTTTTAATGAGCAGTTCTTC.

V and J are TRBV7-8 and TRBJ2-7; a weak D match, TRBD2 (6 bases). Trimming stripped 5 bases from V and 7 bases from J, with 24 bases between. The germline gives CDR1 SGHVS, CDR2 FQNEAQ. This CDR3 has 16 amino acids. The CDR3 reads CASSTPLGTPALEQYF. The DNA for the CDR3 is TGTGCCAGCAGCACACCCTTAGGGACTCCTGCCTTGGAGCAGTACTTC.

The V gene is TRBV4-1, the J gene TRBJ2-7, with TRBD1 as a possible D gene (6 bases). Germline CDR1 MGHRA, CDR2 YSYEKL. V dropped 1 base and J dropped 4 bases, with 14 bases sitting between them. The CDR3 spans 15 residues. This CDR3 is CASSQADRSSYEQYF. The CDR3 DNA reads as TGCGCCAGCAGCCAAGCCGACAGGTCCTCTTACGAGCAGTACTTC.

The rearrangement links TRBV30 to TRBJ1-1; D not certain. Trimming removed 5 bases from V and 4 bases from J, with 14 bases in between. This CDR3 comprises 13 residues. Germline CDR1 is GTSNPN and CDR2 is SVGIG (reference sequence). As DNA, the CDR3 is TGTGCCTGGCTAGTCGTACCCGGCACTGAAGCTTTCTTT. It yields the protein CAWLVVPGTEAFF.

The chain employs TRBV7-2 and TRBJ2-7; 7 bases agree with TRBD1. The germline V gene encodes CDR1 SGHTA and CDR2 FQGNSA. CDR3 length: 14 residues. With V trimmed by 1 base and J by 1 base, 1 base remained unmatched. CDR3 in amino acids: CASSLEQGSYEQYF. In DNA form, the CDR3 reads TGTGCCAGCAGCTTAGAACAGGGGTCCTACGAGCAGTACTTC.

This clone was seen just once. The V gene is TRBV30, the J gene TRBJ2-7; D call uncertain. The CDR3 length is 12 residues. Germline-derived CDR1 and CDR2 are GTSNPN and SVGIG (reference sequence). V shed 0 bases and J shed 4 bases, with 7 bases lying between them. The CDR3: CAWSVMSYEQYF. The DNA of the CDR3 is TGTGCCTGGAGTGTAATGAGTTACGAGCAGTACTTC.

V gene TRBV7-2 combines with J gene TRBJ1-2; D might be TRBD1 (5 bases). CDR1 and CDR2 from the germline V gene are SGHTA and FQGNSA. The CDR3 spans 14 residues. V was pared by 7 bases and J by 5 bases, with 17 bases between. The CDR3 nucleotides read TGTGCCAGCATCCCTAGCGCGGGGGGGTATGGCTACACCTTC. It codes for CASIPSAGGYGYTF.

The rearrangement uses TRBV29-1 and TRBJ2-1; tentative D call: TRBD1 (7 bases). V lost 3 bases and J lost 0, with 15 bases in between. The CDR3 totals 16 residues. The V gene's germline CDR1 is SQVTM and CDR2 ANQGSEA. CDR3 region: CSVERGRDGSYNEQFF. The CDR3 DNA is TGCAGCGTTGAGAGGGGGCGGGACGGCTCCTACAATGAGCAGTTCTTC.

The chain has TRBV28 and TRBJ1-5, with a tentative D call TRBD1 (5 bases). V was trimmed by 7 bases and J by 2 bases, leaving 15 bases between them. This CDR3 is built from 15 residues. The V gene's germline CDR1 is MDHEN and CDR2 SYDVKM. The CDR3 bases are TGTGCCAGCACCCTGGGAGGGGCTGGCAATCAGCCCCAGCATTTT. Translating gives CASTLGGAGNQPQHF.

CDR3 sequence (DNA): TGTGCCAGCAGCCCCCCCGGGAAACAGCCCCAGCATTTT. It specifies CASSPPGKQPQHF. This chain uses TRBV3-1 (or the pseudogene TRBV3-2) with TRBJ1-5; D is unresolved. There are 13 residues in the CDR3. Deletions cut 4 bases from V and 7 bases from J, with 11 bases between. Germline V CDR1 and CDR2: LGHDT, YNNKEL (reference sequence).

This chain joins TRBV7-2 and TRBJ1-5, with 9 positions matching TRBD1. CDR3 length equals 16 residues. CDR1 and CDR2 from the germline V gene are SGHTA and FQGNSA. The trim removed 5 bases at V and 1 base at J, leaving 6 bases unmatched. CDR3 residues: CASSGTGGGSNQPQHF. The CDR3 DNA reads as TGTGCCAGCAGCGGTACAGGGGGCGGCAGCAATCAGCCCCAGCATTTT.

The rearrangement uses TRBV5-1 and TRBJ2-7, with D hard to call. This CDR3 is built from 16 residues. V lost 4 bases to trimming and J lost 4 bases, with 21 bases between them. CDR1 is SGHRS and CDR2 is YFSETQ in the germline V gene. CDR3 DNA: TGCGCCAGCAGCCCCCGTGGCGGTCGGTTAGGATACGAGCAGTACTTC. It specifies CASSPRGGRLGYEQYF.

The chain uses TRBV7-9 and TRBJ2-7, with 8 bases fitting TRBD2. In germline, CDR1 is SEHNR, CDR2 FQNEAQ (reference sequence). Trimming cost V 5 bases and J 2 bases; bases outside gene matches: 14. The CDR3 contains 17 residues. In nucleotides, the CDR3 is TGTGCCAGCAGCACAAAAGGGTCTAGCGGGTCTACCTACGAGCAGTACTTC. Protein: CASSTKGSSGSTYEQYF. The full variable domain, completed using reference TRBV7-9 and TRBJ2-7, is DTGVSQNPRHKITKRGQNVTFRCDPISEHNRLYWYRQTLGQGPEFLTYFQNEAQLEKSRLLSDRFSAERPKGSFSTLEIQRTEQGDSAMYLCASSTKGSSGSTYEQYFGPGTRLTVT.

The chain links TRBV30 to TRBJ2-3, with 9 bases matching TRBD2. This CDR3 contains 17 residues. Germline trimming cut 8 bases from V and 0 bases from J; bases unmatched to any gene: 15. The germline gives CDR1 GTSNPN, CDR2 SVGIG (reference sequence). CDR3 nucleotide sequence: TGTGCCGGAAGGGGGCGGGGGGGACTTACTAGCACAGATACGCAGTATTTT. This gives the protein CAGRGRGGLTSTDTQYF.

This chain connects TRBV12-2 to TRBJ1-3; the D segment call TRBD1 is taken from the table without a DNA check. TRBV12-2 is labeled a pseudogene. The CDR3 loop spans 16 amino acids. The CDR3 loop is CASRPRQGSAWNTIYF. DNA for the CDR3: TGTGCAAGTCGCCCTCGACAGGGTAGCGCGTGGAACACCATATATTTT.

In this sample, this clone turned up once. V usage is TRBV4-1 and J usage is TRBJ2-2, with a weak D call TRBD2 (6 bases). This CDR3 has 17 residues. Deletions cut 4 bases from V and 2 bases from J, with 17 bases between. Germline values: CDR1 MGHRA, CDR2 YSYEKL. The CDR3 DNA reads TGCGCCAGCAGCCGGGTCCAGGGAGGAACTAACACCGGGGAGCTGTTTTTT. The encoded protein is CASSRVQGGTNTGELFF.

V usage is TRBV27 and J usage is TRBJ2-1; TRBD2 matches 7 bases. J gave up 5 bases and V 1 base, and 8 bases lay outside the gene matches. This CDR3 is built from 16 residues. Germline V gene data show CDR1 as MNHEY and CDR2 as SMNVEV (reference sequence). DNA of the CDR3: TGTGCCAGCAGTTTATATTTCGGCGGGAGCCACAATGAGCAGTTCTTC. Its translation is CASSLYFGGSHNEQFF.

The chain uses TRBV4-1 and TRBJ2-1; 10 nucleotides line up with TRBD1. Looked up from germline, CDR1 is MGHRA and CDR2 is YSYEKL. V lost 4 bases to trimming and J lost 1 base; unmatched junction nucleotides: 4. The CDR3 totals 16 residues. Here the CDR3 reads CASSRGTGVSYNEQFF. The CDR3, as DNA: TGCGCCAGCAGCCGGGGGACAGGGGTTTCCTACAATGAGCAGTTCTTC.